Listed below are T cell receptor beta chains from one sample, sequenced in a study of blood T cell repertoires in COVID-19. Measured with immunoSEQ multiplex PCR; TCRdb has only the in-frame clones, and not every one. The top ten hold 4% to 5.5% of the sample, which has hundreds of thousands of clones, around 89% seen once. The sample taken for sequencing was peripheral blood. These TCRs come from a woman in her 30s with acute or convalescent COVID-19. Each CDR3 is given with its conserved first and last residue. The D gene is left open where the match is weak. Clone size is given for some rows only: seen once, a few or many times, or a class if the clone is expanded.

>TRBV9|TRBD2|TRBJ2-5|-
CASSVGWGGETQYF
TGTGCCAGCAGCGTAGGATGGGGGGGGGAGACCCAGTACTTC
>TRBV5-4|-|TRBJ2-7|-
CASSHLGAWDEQYF
TGTGCCAGCAGCCATCTGGGGGCCTGGGACGAGCAGTACTTC
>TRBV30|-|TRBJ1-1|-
CAWSQHPNTEAFF
TGTGCCTGGAGTCAACACCCGAACACTGAAGCTTTCTTT
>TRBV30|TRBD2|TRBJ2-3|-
CAWVGLAGFDTQYF
TGTGCCTGGGTGGGACTAGCGGGGTTCGATACGCAGTATTTT
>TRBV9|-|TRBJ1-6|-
CASSVEYGYHSPLHF
TGTGCCAGCAGCGTAGAGTACGGGTATCATTCACCCCTCCACTTT
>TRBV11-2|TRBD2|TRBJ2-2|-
CASSLGPAGDNTGELFF
TGTGCCAGCAGCTTAGGCCCAGCGGGAGATAACACCGGGGAGCTGTTTTTT
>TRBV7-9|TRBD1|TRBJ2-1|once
CASSDHRGPSYNEQFF
TGTGCCAGCAGCGACCACAGGGGTCCCTCCTACAATGAGCAGTTCTTC
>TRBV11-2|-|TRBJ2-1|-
CASSPTSGDSSYNEQFF
TGTGCCAGCAGCCCCACGTCCGGGGATTCATCCTACAATGAGCAGTTCTTC
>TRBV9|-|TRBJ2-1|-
CASSVDLVNEQFF
TGTGCCAGCAGCGTAGATCTAGTCAATGAGCAGTTCTTC
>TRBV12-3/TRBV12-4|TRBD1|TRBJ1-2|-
CASRTGGDYGYTF
TGTGCCAGCCGGACAGGGGGAGACTATGGCTACACCTTC
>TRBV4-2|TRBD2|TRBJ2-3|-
CASSPYGLAGGPGTQYF
TGTGCCAGCAGCCCTTACGGACTAGCGGGGGGGCCGGGTACGCAGTATTTT
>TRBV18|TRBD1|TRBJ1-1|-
CASSPTGVTEAFF
TGTGCCAGCTCACCGACAGGGGTGACTGAAGCTTTCTTT
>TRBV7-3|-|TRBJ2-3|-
CASSLRGGAGTDTQYF
TGTGCCAGCAGCTTAAGAGGGGGGGCCGGGACAGATACGCAGTATTTT
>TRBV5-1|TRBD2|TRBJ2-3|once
CASSLSGGTTDTQYF
TGCGCCAGCAGCCTTAGCGGGGGGACCACAGATACGCAGTATTTT
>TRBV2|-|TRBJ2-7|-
CASSDGSSYEQYF
TGTGCCAGCAGTGACGGGAGCTCCTACGAGCAGTACTTC
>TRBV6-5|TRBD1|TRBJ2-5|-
CASFGTGREETQYF
TGTGCCAGCTTTGGGACAGGGAGGGAAGAGACCCAGTACTTC
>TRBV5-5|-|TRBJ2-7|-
CASSLERVSYEQYF
TGTGCCAGCAGCTTGGAACGGGTCTCCTACGAGCAGTACTTC
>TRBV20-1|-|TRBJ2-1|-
CSAGGRDEQFF
TGCAGTGCGGGGGGGCGTGATGAGCAGTTCTTC
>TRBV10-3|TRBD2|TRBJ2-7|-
CAADSGVSYEQYF
TGTGCCGCCGATAGCGGGGTCTCCTACGAGCAGTACTTC
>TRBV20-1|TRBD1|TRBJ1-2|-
CSASHGLGQGIYGYTF
TGCAGTGCTAGTCACGGGTTGGGACAGGGGATCTATGGCTACACCTTC
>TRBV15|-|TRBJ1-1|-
CATSRYRENTEAFF
TGTGCCACCAGCAGGTACAGGGAGAACACTGAAGCTTTCTTT
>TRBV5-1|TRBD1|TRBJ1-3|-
CASSPNLRGVASGNTIYF
TGCGCCAGCAGCCCTAATCTCAGGGGGGTCGCTTCTGGAAACACCATATATTTT